This T cell receptor (beta chain) was identified in a study of OX40 agonist ivuxolimab in advanced cancers. Study summary: At doses from 0.01 to 10 mg/kg, patients were given intravenous ivuxolimab every 2 weeks. Head and neck, renal cell, melanoma or hepatocellular carcinoma were the cancers that dose-escalation patients had.

On this clone: Its specificity is not known.

Only in-frame clones appear in the TCRdb table, and some are missing; sequencing was by immunoSEQ multiplex PCR. The table has approximately 62,000 clones, roughly 90% seen once. General study points: Antigen targets of the expanded peripheral T cells went undetermined.

The receptor was derived from an adult with an advanced solid tumor such as melanoma, head and neck, liver or kidney cancer. The sample here was CD4+ or CD8+ T cells sorted from blood, taken in a trial of the OX40 agonist ivuxolimab.

CDR3 DNA sequence: TGTGCCGGAAGCCGGGACAGGACATACACTGAAGCTTTCTTT. Translation gives CAGSRDRTYTEAFF. The chain is built from TRBV6-5 and TRBJ1-1; 8 positions agree with TRBD1. The CDR3 extends over 14 amino acids. Trimming cost V 11 bases and J 3 bases; bases outside gene matches: 11. Looked up from germline, CDR1 is MNHEY and CDR2 is SVGAGI.